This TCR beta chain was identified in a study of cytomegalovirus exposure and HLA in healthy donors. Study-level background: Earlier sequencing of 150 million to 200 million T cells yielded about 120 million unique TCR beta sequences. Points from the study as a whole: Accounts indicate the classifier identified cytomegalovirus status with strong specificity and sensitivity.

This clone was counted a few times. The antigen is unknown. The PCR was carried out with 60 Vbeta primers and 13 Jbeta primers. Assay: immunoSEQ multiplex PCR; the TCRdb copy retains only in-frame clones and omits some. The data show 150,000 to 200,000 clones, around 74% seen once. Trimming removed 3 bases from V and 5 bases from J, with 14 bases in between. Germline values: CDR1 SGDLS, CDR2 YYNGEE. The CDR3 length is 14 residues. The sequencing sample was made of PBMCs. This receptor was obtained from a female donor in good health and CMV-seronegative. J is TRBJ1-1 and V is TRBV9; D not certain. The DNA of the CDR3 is TGTGCCAGCAGCGCAACAGTACTAGGGACTGAAGCTTTCTTT. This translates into CASSATVLGTEAFF.